This T cell receptor beta chain was recovered during a study of monozygotic twins with inflammatory bowel disease. TCRdb processed the 5' RACE reads again and assigns one entry to each CDR3 protein, with no DNA. Recorded for this sample: more than 120,000 distinct CDR3 sequences. The germline CDR1 and CDR2 sequences are SGHTA and FQGNSA. The CDR3 totals 20 residues. Sequenced material: blood. The chain carries TRBV7-2 and TRBJ2-1; without DNA, the TCRdb call of TRBD2 cannot be checked. This TCR derives from a human donor with ulcerative colitis or Crohn's disease, or a healthy co-twin of an affected twin (not recorded which). This CDR3 reads CASSLAPSSGGAYRYNEQFF.